The 31 T cell receptor beta chains below were found in one sample sequenced in a study of shared clonotypes between healthy human individuals. Sequencing used immunoSEQ multiplex PCR; TCRdb keeps in-frame clones, though not all of them. Seen here are around 2,000,000 clones, around 95% observed once, and the top ten hold 0.13%. Sequenced material: naive CD4+ T cells sorted from blood. Subset indicated: CD45RA+ positively selected. These receptors were collected from a man between 18 and 29 years old in good health.

This clone was seen once. This chain links TRBV10-3 with TRBJ2-7, with TRBD1 matching 10 bases. The CDR3 loop spans 16 amino acids. J was trimmed by 7 bases and V by 10 bases; bases with no gene match: 19. Germline values: CDR1 ENHRY, CDR2 SYGVKD. CDR3 in DNA: TGTGCCACAAAGAAAGAGACAGGGGGCTGGGCGGGAGAGCAGTACTTC. This translates into CATKKETGGWAGEQYF.

Comments on this clone: The sample has other DNA sequences that encode this CDR3 too. The rearrangement joins TRBV9 to TRBJ1-6, with D tentatively TRBD1 (6 bases). V lost 0 bases to trimming and J lost 7 bases, with 14 bases between them. The CDR3 covers 16 residues. Germline CDR1 reads SGDLS; CDR2 reads YYNGEE. CDR3 DNA: TGTGCCAGCAGCGTAGCTCCGGGGGGGGCGAATTCACCCCTCCACTTT. Protein sequence: CASSVAPGGANSPLHF. Based on the CDR3 plus reference TRBV9 and TRBJ1-6, the full variable domain is DSGVTQTPKHLITATGQRVTLRCSPRSGDLSVYWYQQSLDQGLQFLIQYYNGEERAKGNILERFSAQQFPDLHSELNLSSLELGDSALYFCASSVAPGGANSPLHFGNGTRLTVT.

This rearrangement joins TRBV6-1 to TRBJ1-1; 8 bases map to TRBD1. The J segment lost 1 base and the V segment lost 4 bases, leaving 2 bases of the junction unmatched. This CDR3 region has 14 residues. Germline V gives CDR1 MNHNS, CDR2 SASEGT. The DNA for the CDR3 is TGTGCCAGCAGTGGGGGACAGGCGAACACTGAAGCTTTCTTT. It is translated as CASSGGQANTEAFF.

The chain recombines TRBV11-3 with TRBJ1-2, with a weak D call TRBD1 (5 bases). V shed 0 bases and J shed 4 bases, with 15 bases lying between them. This CDR3 has 16 residues. In germline, CDR1 is SGHNT, CDR2 YENEEA. CDR3 region: CASSLDSSGISYGYTF. The CDR3 DNA reads as TGTGCCAGCAGCTTAGACTCGTCAGGGATATCCTATGGCTACACCTTC. The whole variable domain, remainder taken from reference TRBV11-3 and TRBJ1-2, is EAGVVQSPRYKIIEKKQPVAFWCNPISGHNTLYWYLQNLGQGPELLIRYENEEAVDDSQLPKDRFSAERLKGVDSTLKIQPAELGDSAVYLCASSLDSSGISYGYTFGSGTRLTVV.

V usage is TRBV7-2 and J usage is TRBJ2-7; 12 bases fit TRBD2. This CDR3 contains 15 residues. Germline values: CDR1 SGHTA, CDR2 FQGNSA. The ends lost 5 bases at V and 5 bases at J; junction bases unmatched: 7. For the CDR3, the DNA is TGTGCCAGCAGCCACCTAGCGGGAGGGGAAAACGAGCAGTACTTC. Translating it yields CASSHLAGGENEQYF.

This chain connects TRBV28 to TRBJ1-4; 7 positions agree with TRBD1. The V gene end was trimmed by 9 bases and the J gene end by 3 bases; junction bases not matched to a gene: 4. There are 13 residues in the CDR3. Germline V gene lookup returns CDR1 MDHEN and CDR2 SYDVKM. The CDR3 DNA sequence: TGTGCCAGTAACAGGGGCCCTAATGAAAAACTGTTTTTT. Residues: CASNRGPNEKLFF.

CDR3: CASRTGDLSYGYTF. The CDR3 coding sequence is TGTGCCAGCAGAACAGGGGATCTCTCCTATGGCTACACCTTC. The V and J genes are TRBV6-6 and TRBJ1-2, with TRBD1 matching 7 bases. Germline V lookup: CDR1 MNHNY, CDR2 SVGAGI (reference sequence). This CDR3 is built from 14 residues. The V and J ends lost 6 bases and 4 bases, in that order; junction bases with no gene match: 8.

The genes are TRBV7-2 and TRBJ1-6, with no clear D. Trimming shortened V by 2 bases and J by 8 bases, and 16 bases separated the two germline ends. The CDR3 extends over 16 amino acids. Germline V gene lookup returns CDR1 SGHTA and CDR2 FQGNSA. The DNA of the CDR3 is TGTGCCAGCAGCTTAACGACGGCCCCTATATATTCACCCCTCCACTTT. It is translated as CASSLTTAPIYSPLHF.

The genes are TRBV27 and TRBJ2-3; no clear D gene. CDR1 MNHEY and CDR2 SMNVEV come from the germline V gene (reference sequence). The germline V and J ends were trimmed by 4 bases and 0 bases, with 14 bases remaining between them. This CDR3 is built from 16 residues. The CDR3 DNA follows: TGTGCCAGCAGTTGGGCAGCGACGACTAGCACAGATACGCAGTATTTT. Its translation: CASSWAATTSTDTQYF.

This chain connects TRBV7-9 to TRBJ2-2; no clear D gene. The germline V gene has CDR1 SEHNR and CDR2 FQNEAQ (reference sequence). Trimming left V 0 bases short and J 6 bases short, with 8 bases between. The CDR3 loop spans 14 amino acids. CDR3 sequence reads: CASSLAPESGELFF. The CDR3 nucleotides read TGTGCCAGCAGCTTAGCGCCAGAGTCCGGGGAGCTGTTTTTT.

The chain employs TRBV5-1 and TRBJ1-1; D is uncertain. Germline CDR1 is SGHRS and CDR2 is YFSETQ. The germline V and J ends were trimmed by 1 base and 4 bases, with 11 bases remaining between them. This CDR3 has 14 amino acids. The CDR3 nucleotides read TGCGCCAGCAGCTTGCTACTCGGCGGCACTGAAGCTTTCTTT. This encodes CASSLLLGGTEAFF. Full variable domain (remainder filled in from reference TRBV5-1 and TRBJ1-1): KAGVTQTPRYLIKTRGQQVTLSCSPISGHRSVSWYQQTPGQGLQFLFEYFSETQRNKGNFPGRFSGRQFSNSRSEMNVSTLELGDSALYLCASSLLLGGTEAFFGQGTRLTVV.

The gene calls are TRBV27 and TRBJ1-5, with D unclear. This CDR3 is 15 amino acids long. V shed 9 bases and J shed 0 bases, with 15 bases lying between them. Germline loops: CDR1 MNHEY, CDR2 SMNVEV (reference sequence). The CDR3 sequence: CARDRRKYSNQPQHF. CDR3 nucleotide sequence: TGTGCCAGAGACCGACGAAAATATAGCAATCAGCCCCAGCATTTT.

This clone was seen just once. The J gene is TRBJ2-7, the V gene TRBV30, with 9 bases lining up with TRBD2. The CDR3 runs 14 residues. From germline, CDR1 is GTSNPN and CDR2 SVGIG (reference sequence). Trimming at V came to 3 bases and at J to 7 bases, leaving 10 bases not matched to a gene. The DNA for the CDR3 is TGTGCCTGGAGGGTGGCGGGAGGGCCTGGTGAGCAGTACTTC. Translated, it gives CAWRVAGGPGEQYF.

The rearrangement uses TRBV18 and TRBJ1-4, with 9 bases fitting TRBD1. CDR3 length: 16 amino acids. The V gene end was trimmed by 3 bases and the J gene end by 2 bases; junction bases not matched to a gene: 4. CDR1 and CDR2 from the germline V gene are KGHSH and LQKENI. The CDR3 sequence: CASSPTGGTTNEKLFF. The CDR3 DNA sequence: TGTGCCAGCTCACCCACAGGGGGCACGACTAATGAAAAACTGTTTTTT. Complete variable domain (other parts from reference TRBV18 and TRBJ1-4): NAGVMQNPRHLVRRRGQEARLRCSPMKGHSHVYWYRQLPEEGLKFMVYLQKENIIDESGMPKERFSAEFPKEGPSILRIQQVVRGDSAAYFCASSPTGGTTNEKLFFGSGTQLSVL.

In regard to this clone: The same CDR3 is also encoded by other DNA sequences in this sample. The J gene is TRBJ1-1, the V gene TRBV10-3, with D possibly being TRBD1 (6 bases). The CDR3 is made up of 15 amino acids. Looked up from germline, CDR1 is ENHRY and CDR2 is SYGVKD. V was trimmed by 2 bases and J by 0 bases, leaving 10 bases between them. CDR3 residues: CAISEPGQLNTEAFF. DNA for the CDR3: TGTGCCATCAGTGAGCCCGGACAGCTGAACACTGAAGCTTTCTTT.

The genes are TRBV5-4 and TRBJ2-1; D is possibly TRBD2 (5 bases). This CDR3 has 14 amino acids. Trimming left V 1 base short and J 5 bases short, with 10 bases between. Germline V lookup: CDR1 SGHNT, CDR2 YYREEE (reference sequence). CDR3: CASSLSPGNNEQFF. As DNA, the CDR3 is TGTGCCAGCAGCTTGTCGCCGGGAAACAATGAGCAGTTCTTC.

Turning to this clone: Distinct nucleotide sequences in the sample also encode this CDR3. The rearrangement joins TRBV5-1 to TRBJ2-5; TRBD2 matches at 7 bases. CDR3 length: 15 residues. The trim removed 0 bases at V and 3 bases at J, leaving 5 bases unmatched. CDR1 SGHRS and CDR2 YFSETQ come from the germline V gene. The CDR3 region is CASSLAPSGEETQYF. The DNA of the CDR3 is TGCGCCAGCAGCTTGGCTCCTAGCGGAGAAGAGACCCAGTACTTC.

CDR3 in DNA: TGTGCCAGCAGTGACCAGGGAGGAGAACAGCCCCAGCATTTT. Translated, it gives CASSDQGGEQPQHF. The rearrangement joins TRBV2 to TRBJ1-5, with D possibly matching TRBD1 (5 bases). CDR3 length: 14 amino acids. Trimming left V 3 bases short and J 7 bases short, with 13 bases between. Germline assignment: CDR1 SNHLY and CDR2 FYNNEI.

The chain is built from TRBV2 and TRBJ2-2, with D maybe TRBD1 (6 bases). CDR1 is SNHLY and CDR2 is FYNNEI in the germline V gene. Deletions cut 5 bases from V and 1 base from J, with 8 bases between. This CDR3 has 14 amino acids. The CDR3, as DNA: TGTGCCAGCAGTAAACAGGGGAACACCGGGGAGCTGTTTTTT. It translates to CASSKQGNTGELFF.

The CDR3, as DNA: TGTGCCAGCACCCTGGGGCAGGGAAGGGGCAATGAGCAGTTCTTC. Encoded protein: CASTLGQGRGNEQFF. V gene TRBV6-1 combines with J gene TRBJ2-1; tentatively, D is TRBD1 (5 bases). The germline gives CDR1 MNHNS, CDR2 SASEGT. V was pared by 7 bases and J by 6 bases, with 19 bases between. The CDR3 is made up of 15 amino acids.

The rearrangement uses TRBV5-6 and TRBJ2-7; 8 bases map to TRBD1. This CDR3 is 15 amino acids long. V shed 2 bases and J 3 bases; nucleotides not matched to a gene: 7. The germline V gene encodes CDR1 SGHDT and CDR2 YYEEEE. The CDR3 nucleotides are TGTGCCAGCAGCTTCCGACAGGGGAAGGTCTACGAGCAGTACTTC. This gives the protein CASSFRQGKVYEQYF.

V and J are TRBV11-2 and TRBJ2-7, with D unclear. This CDR3 region has 15 residues. The V gene lost 0 bases and the J gene lost 2 bases, with 11 bases spanning the gap. CDR1 is SGHAT, CDR2 FQNNGV, per germline. This CDR3 is CASSLDPGQAYEQYF. The CDR3 DNA reads as TGTGCCAGCAGCTTAGACCCCGGTCAAGCCTACGAGCAGTACTTC. Combining the CDR3 with reference TRBV11-2 and TRBJ2-7 gives the whole variable domain EAGVAQSPRYKIIEKRQSVAFWCNPISGHATLYWYQQILGQGPKLLIQFQNNGVVDDSQLPKDRFSAERLKGVDSTLKIQPAKLEDSAVYLCASSLDPGQAYEQYFGPGTRLTVT.

The rearrangement links TRBV2 to TRBJ2-3; D might be TRBD2 (5 bases). Germline V gives CDR1 SNHLY, CDR2 FYNNEI. Between the trimmed V and J ends, which lost 7 bases and 3 bases, there was a span of 8 bases. The CDR3 consists of 12 residues. CDR3 nucleotides: TGTGCCAGCACTCTAGCTACAGATACGCAGTATTTT. Translated: CASTLATDTQYF.

The chain carries TRBV30 and TRBJ2-7; 9 bases align to TRBD1. V shed 5 bases and J 5 bases; nucleotides not matched to a gene: 10. CDR1 and CDR2 from the germline V gene are GTSNPN and SVGIG (reference sequence). The CDR3 spans 14 residues. The CDR3 coding sequence is TGTGCCTGGGCCCGGACAGGGGAATGGGACGAGCAGTACTTC. Translation: CAWARTGEWDEQYF.

The V call is TRBV6-5, the J call TRBJ2-4; D call uncertain. This CDR3 has 15 residues. V lost 9 bases to trimming and J lost 0 bases, with 15 bases between them. Per the germline V gene, CDR1 is MNHEY and CDR2 is SVGAGI. CDR3 residues: CASVRPQLAKNIQYF. In DNA form, the CDR3 reads TGTGCCAGTGTGCGTCCCCAGCTAGCCAAAAACATTCAGTACTTC.

CDR3 sequence reads: CASSTQTTGELFF. In nucleotides, the CDR3 is TGCGCCAGCAGCACACAGACCACCGGGGAGCTGTTTTTT. The rearrangement joins TRBV4-3 to TRBJ2-2; the D is unclear. The CDR3 contains 13 residues. CDR1 and CDR2 (germline): LGHNA, YSLEER. Between the trimmed V and J ends, which lost 5 bases and 4 bases, there was a span of 8 bases.

The V call is TRBV21-1, the J call TRBJ2-2; the D segment call TRBD2 is taken from the table without a DNA check. TRBV21-1 is reported as a pseudogene. There are 16 residues in the CDR3. The DNA for the CDR3 is TGTGCCAGCAGCAAAGCAAGTAGCGGGGTGCTCGGGGAGCTGTTTTTT. Residues: CASSKASSGVLGELFF.

The J gene is TRBJ2-7, the V gene TRBV27; D is possibly TRBD1 (6 bases). The CDR3 is 14 amino acids. The germline V and J ends were trimmed by 6 bases and 2 bases, with 14 bases remaining between them. CDR1 is MNHEY, CDR2 SMNVEV, per germline (reference sequence). The CDR3 DNA sequence: TGTGCCAGCAGCCTAAGCCGGACAGCCTACGAGCAGTACTTC. The encoded protein is CASSLSRTAYEQYF.

The genes are TRBV5-1 and TRBJ2-1; tentatively, D is TRBD2 (6 bases). This CDR3 contains 16 residues. Germline CDR1 SGHRS, CDR2 YFSETQ. V was trimmed by 2 bases and J by 5 bases, leaving 17 bases between them. CDR3 residues: CASSFLIGAGNNEQFF. In DNA form, the CDR3 reads TGCGCCAGCAGCTTTCTTATCGGCGCGGGGAACAATGAGCAGTTCTTC.

This sequence joins TRBV1 and TRBJ2-7; the table's D call of TRBD2 was not tested on the DNA. TRBV1 is assigned pseudogene status. The CDR3 loop spans 17 amino acids. As DNA, the CDR3 is TGCACCAGCAGCCAAGCGCTTCGGGGGGGCCGATCCTACGAGCAGTACTTC. As protein: CTSSQALRGGRSYEQYF.

DNA for the CDR3: TGTGCCAGCGTTTGGGGGGCCGAAACTGAAGCTTTCTTT. This gives the protein CASVWGAETEAFF. V is TRBV2 and J is TRBJ1-1, with D tentatively TRBD1 (6 bases). The germline V and J ends were trimmed by 8 bases and 5 bases, with 15 bases remaining between them. The CDR3 covers 13 residues. CDR1 is SNHLY and CDR2 is FYNNEI in the germline V gene.